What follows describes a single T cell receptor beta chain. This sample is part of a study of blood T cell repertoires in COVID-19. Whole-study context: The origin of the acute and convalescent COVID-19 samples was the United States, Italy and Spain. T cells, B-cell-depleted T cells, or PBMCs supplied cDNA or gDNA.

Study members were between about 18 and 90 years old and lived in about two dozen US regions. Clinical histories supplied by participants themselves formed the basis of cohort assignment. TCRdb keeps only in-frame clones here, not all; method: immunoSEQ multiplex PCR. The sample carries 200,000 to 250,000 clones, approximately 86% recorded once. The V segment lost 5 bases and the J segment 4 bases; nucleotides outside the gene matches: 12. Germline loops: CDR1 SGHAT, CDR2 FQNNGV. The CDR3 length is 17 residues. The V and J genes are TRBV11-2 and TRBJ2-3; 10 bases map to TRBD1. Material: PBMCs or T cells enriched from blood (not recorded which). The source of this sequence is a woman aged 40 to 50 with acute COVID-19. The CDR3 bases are TGTGCCAGCAGCCACCGGGACAGGGGCTTTAGGCCAGATACGCAGTATTTT. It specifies CASSHRDRGFRPDTQYF.